The 30 T cell receptor beta chains below all came from one sample that was sequenced in a study of T cells after yellow fever vaccination (dated by TCRdb to between 2017 and 2020). The intended sense of this specimen's treatment or condition label: live attenuated yellow fever vaccine strain. The library was built by means of 5' RACE. The instrument was an Illumina NovaSeq 6000. TCRdb cleaned the public reads at Q25 with fastp, built clones with MiXCR and kept in-frame beta chains. Rows are combined by CDR3 protein, so each entry shows the most common genes and DNA. Here the sample has about 320,000 distinct CDR3 sequences; around a tenth occur a single time. Less than 3.5% of the sample belongs to the ten largest clones. Sequencing was performed on CD4+ T cells sorted from PBMCs, taken 45 days after the yellow fever booster vaccination. Receptors originate from a man between 18 and 35 years old who received the YFV17D yellow fever vaccine.

The chain combines TRBV7-2 with TRBJ2-3; 13 nucleotides line up with TRBD2. V dropped 4 bases and J dropped 10; count of bases not matched to a gene: 8. The CDR3 length is 15 residues. Germline CDR1 is SGHTA and CDR2 is FQGNSA. The CDR3 sequence: CASSSTSGGGTAQYF. CDR3 coding DNA: TGTGCCAGCAGCTCCACTAGCGGGGGGGGCACGGCGCAGTATTTT. Looking up the rest from reference TRBV7-2 and TRBJ2-3 gives the full variable domain: GAGVSQSPSNKVTEKGKDVELRCDPISGHTALYWYRQSLGQGLEFLIYFQGNSAPDKSGLPSDRFSAERTGGSVSTLTIQRTQQEDSAVYLCASSSTSGGGTAQYFGPGTRLTVL.

This chain connects TRBV19 to TRBJ2-7; D possibly corresponds to TRBD1 (5 bases). The CDR3 runs to 14 residues. V was clipped by 3 bases and J by 3 bases, with 12 bases between them. From germline, CDR1 is LNHDA and CDR2 SQIVND (reference sequence). The CDR3 DNA follows: TGTGCCAGTAGTATTTCACGACAGCACTACGAGCAGTACTTC. Amino acids: CASSISRQHYEQYF.

J is TRBJ1-5 and V is TRBV20-1; the D is unclear. Germline lookup yields CDR1 DFQATT and CDR2 SNEGSKA (reference sequence). Between the trimmed V and J ends, which lost 0 bases and 11 bases, there was a span of 8 bases. The length of the CDR3 is 11 residues. The CDR3 loop is CSARDPRAQHF. The DNA for the CDR3 is TGCAGTGCTAGAGATCCCCGGGCCCAGCATTTT.

The gene calls are TRBV10-3 and TRBJ1-5; TRBD1 matches 9 bases. V trimming: 3 bases; J trimming: 4 bases; junction bases outside the gene matches: 4. Looked up from germline, CDR1 is ENHRY and CDR2 is SYGVKD. The CDR3 is made up of 15 amino acids. CDR3 nucleotides: TGTGCCATCAGTGATCCGGGACAGGGTAATCAGCCCCAGCATTTT. It is translated as CAISDPGQGNQPQHF.

This clonotype came up many times. The rearrangement uses TRBV20-1 and TRBJ2-2; 7 bases align to TRBD1. From germline, CDR1 is DFQATT and CDR2 SNEGSKA (reference sequence). This CDR3 comprises 15 residues. V lost 0 bases and J lost 2; bases outside the gene matches: 3. The CDR3 reads CSAREGTVNTGELFF. The CDR3 DNA is TGCAGTGCTAGAGAGGGGACAGTTAACACCGGGGAGCTGTTTTTT.

This clonotype was counted a few times. V gene TRBV7-8 combines with J gene TRBJ1-5; a possible D gene is TRBD1 (6 bases). Germline lookup yields CDR1 SGHVS and CDR2 FQNEAQ. The ends were cut back, 2 bases at V and 11 bases at J, with 10 bases in the middle. The CDR3 is 12 residues long. The CDR3: CASSLSGQTQHF. CDR3 in DNA: TGTGCCAGCAGCTTATCTGGACAGACCCAGCATTTT.

The sample holds a few counts of this clonotype. The chain carries TRBV6-6 and TRBJ2-5, with D maybe TRBD2 (7 bases). The CDR3 covers 14 residues. CDR1 is MNHNY, CDR2 SVGAGI, per germline (reference sequence). Trimming pared 6 bases from V and 5 bases from J, leaving 16 bases between. The CDR3 coding sequence is TGTGCCAGCAGCCCTGGGGGGGCCCAGGAGACCCAGTACTTC. Encoded protein: CASSPGGAQETQYF.

V and J are TRBV2 and TRBJ1-1; TRBD1 aligns across 7 bases. Trimming took 4 bases from V and 13 from J; bases not matched to a gene: 12. Germline CDR1 SNHLY, CDR2 FYNNEI. This CDR3 spans 13 amino acids. The CDR3, as DNA: TGTGCCAGCAGTGGAGGGACAGTCCCATCGGGTTTCTTT. As protein: CASSGGTVPSGFF. Drawing the rest from reference TRBV2 and TRBJ1-1, the complete variable domain is EPEVTQTPSHQVTQMGQEVILRCVPISNHLYFYWYRQILGQKVEFLVSFYNNEISEKSEIFDDQFSVERPDGSNFTLKIRSTKLEDSAMYFCASSGGTVPSGFFGQGTRLTVV.

In this sample, this clonotype turned up a few times. The V and J genes are TRBV12-3 or TRBV12-4 and TRBJ1-1, with D possibly matching TRBD1 (5 bases). The CDR3 runs 15 residues. The germline V and J ends were trimmed by 3 bases and 4 bases, with 15 bases remaining between them. In DNA, the CDR3 is TGTGCCAGCAGTTTTGGGCGGCGGGGGATCACTGAAGCTTTCTTT. This sequence encodes CASSFGRRGITEAFF.

This clonotype has only a few counts. V usage is TRBV6-2 or TRBV6-3 and J usage is TRBJ2-7; TRBD1 matches at 7 bases. The V and J ends lost 4 bases and 0 bases, in that order; junction bases with no gene match: 9. Germline assignment: CDR1 MNHEY and CDR2 SVGEGT. The length of the CDR3 is 16 residues. The CDR3 DNA is TGTGCCAGCAGTTTTCCTCTGGGGGACAGCTCCTACGAGCAGTACTTC. It specifies CASSFPLGDSSYEQYF.

This clonotype was counted between two and nine times. This chain joins TRBV20-1 and TRBJ2-4, with D unclear. V lost 6 bases, J lost 0 bases, and 15 bases lay in between. The germline CDR1 and CDR2 sequences are DFQATT and SNEGSKA (reference sequence). This CDR3 spans 15 amino acids. The CDR3 DNA sequence: TGCAGTGCACCTCTTTGGGGATTAGCCAAAAACATTCAGTACTTC. The encoded protein is CSAPLWGLAKNIQYF.

The chain links TRBV5-1 to TRBJ1-2; maybe TRBD1 (5 bases). Per the germline V gene, CDR1 is SGHRS and CDR2 is YFSETQ. The CDR3 sequence is 15 residues long. V was shortened by 1 base and J by 4 bases, with 14 bases between the two germline ends. The CDR3 is CASSLIGEGVYGYTF. The CDR3 nucleotides are TGCGCCAGCAGCTTGATCGGGGAAGGGGTCTATGGCTACACCTTC.

This clonotype has only a few counts. In DNA form, the CDR3 reads TGTGCCAGCCTTGGGCGCAGGAACACTGAAGCTTTCTTT. This sequence encodes CASLGRRNTEAFF. This sequence joins TRBV7-2 and TRBJ1-1, with no clear D. The germline V gene encodes CDR1 SGHTA and CDR2 FQGNSA. The CDR3 totals 13 residues. The V and J ends lost 8 bases and 1 base respectively, with 11 bases between them.

This clonotype has ten or more counts. The chain links TRBV5-1 to TRBJ2-3; D tentatively reads TRBD1 or TRBD2 (5 bases each). CDR1 is SGHRS and CDR2 is YFSETQ in the germline V gene. Trimming took 4 bases from V and 6 from J, leaving 18 bases between them. CDR3 length: 15 amino acids. The CDR3 bases are TGCGCCAGCAGCATCTCCAGGGAATGGAGGGATACGCAGTATTTT. Its protein is CASSISREWRDTQYF.

This clonotype was recorded a few times. V is TRBV9 and J is TRBJ1-3; D call uncertain. The CDR3 has 15 residues. Trimming took off 0 bases at V and 0 bases at J, with 7 bases between the two ends. Germline V CDR1 and CDR2: SGDLS, YYNGEE. The CDR3 sequence is CASSVDGVSGNTIYF. The CDR3 bases are TGTGCCAGCAGCGTAGACGGGGTCTCTGGAAACACCATATATTTT.

CDR3 sequence (DNA): TGTGCCAGCAGCTCCAATGGAGCTGAAGCTTTCTTT. It codes for CASSSNGAEAFF. The rearrangement joins TRBV7-9 to TRBJ1-1, with D unresolved. Germline-derived CDR1 and CDR2 are SEHNR and FQNEAQ (reference sequence). This CDR3 contains 12 residues. V was pared by 4 bases and J by 6 bases, with 9 bases between.

The V and J genes are TRBV2 and TRBJ1-5; D is unclear. CDR3 length: 15 residues. The V gene's germline CDR1 is SNHLY and CDR2 FYNNEI. With 1 base removed from V and 3 bases from J, the gap between germline ends came to 10 bases. Here the CDR3 reads CASSEDFDPNQPQHF. The CDR3 DNA reads TGTGCCAGCAGTGAAGACTTCGATCCCAATCAGCCCCAGCATTTT.

The chain carries TRBV5-1 and TRBJ1-5; TRBD1 is a possible D gene (5 bases). The CDR3 loop spans 13 amino acids. Germline CDR1 reads SGHRS; CDR2 reads YFSETQ. The V end lost 7 bases, the J end lost 3 bases, and 11 bases lay between the germline ends. The CDR3 sequence is CASRGGINQPQHF. CDR3 in DNA: TGCGCCAGCCGGGGGGGGATCAATCAGCCCCAGCATTTT.

This clonotype came up a few times. This chain links TRBV6-2 or TRBV6-3 with TRBJ2-5; D is ambiguous. V dropped 8 bases and J dropped 2 bases, with 12 bases sitting between them. Germline values: CDR1 MNHEY, CDR2 SVGEGT. CDR3 length: 13 residues. CDR3 sequence (DNA): TGTGCCAGCTGCAAGGGTACTCAAGAGACCCAGTACTTC. As protein: CASCKGTQETQYF.

This clonotype was counted many times. The rearrangement uses TRBV19 and TRBJ2-7; D is uncertain. This CDR3 region has 13 residues. V lost 0 bases, J lost 2 bases, and 5 bases lay in between. CDR1 LNHDA and CDR2 SQIVND come from the germline V gene (reference sequence). CDR3 sequence: CASSIEGTYEQYF. Written as DNA, the CDR3 is TGTGCCAGTAGTATAGAGGGGACCTACGAGCAGTACTTC.

The rearrangement uses TRBV5-6 and TRBJ2-5; D might be TRBD1 or TRBD2, each matching 5 bases. This CDR3 has 13 amino acids. The germline V gene encodes CDR1 SGHDT and CDR2 YYEEEE. V was clipped by 2 bases and J by 7 bases, with 12 bases between them. CDR3 nucleotides: TGTGCCAGCAGCTTCCCCGAGGGGCGGACCCAGTACTTC. Its protein is CASSFPEGRTQYF.

This clonotype was seen only a few times. The J gene is TRBJ2-1, the V gene TRBV7-8; D is perhaps TRBD1 (5 bases). Per germline, CDR1 SGHVS and CDR2 FQNEAQ. This CDR3 is built from 15 residues. Trimming stripped 1 base from V and 3 bases from J, with 10 bases between. CDR3 residues: CASSLGQGLYNEQFF. CDR3 bases: TGTGCCAGCAGCTTAGGTCAGGGCCTCTACAATGAGCAGTTCTTC.

There are many counts of this clonotype. The gene calls are TRBV11-1 and TRBJ2-2; D is unclear. Trimming left V 1 base short and J 5 bases short, with 11 bases between. Germline values: CDR1 SGHAT, CDR2 FQDESV (reference sequence). The CDR3 spans 15 residues. The CDR3 protein is CASSLVLGRTGELFF. The CDR3 bases are TGTGCCAGCAGCTTAGTTCTGGGCAGGACCGGGGAGCTGTTTTTT.

In its sample, this clonotype was seen a few times. The V call is TRBV12-3 or TRBV12-4, the J call TRBJ2-2, with D uncertain. This CDR3 contains 16 residues. Trimming took off 6 bases at V and 1 base at J, with 15 bases between the two ends. CDR3 protein: CASRLDLLQNTGELFF. In DNA form, the CDR3 reads TGTGCCAGCAGACTCGACCTACTTCAGAACACCGGGGAGCTGTTTTTT.

This clonotype showed up just a few times. This chain joins TRBV18 and TRBJ1-1; 10 bases are shared with TRBD1. The CDR3 is made up of 15 amino acids. Trimming at V came to 3 bases and at J to 5 bases, leaving 6 bases not matched to a gene. Per the germline V gene, CDR1 is KGHSH and CDR2 is LQKENI. Here the CDR3 reads CASSPAGQGSTEAFF. The CDR3 DNA follows: TGTGCCAGCTCACCGGCGGGACAGGGGTCAACTGAAGCTTTCTTT.

This chain uses TRBV7-3 with TRBJ2-2; TRBD1 matches at 7 bases. J was trimmed by 0 bases and V by 5 bases; bases with no gene match: 6. The CDR3 spans 16 residues. Per germline, CDR1 SGHTA and CDR2 FQGTGA. This CDR3 reads CASSDTGAANTGELFF. CDR3 coding DNA: TGTGCCAGCAGCGATACAGGGGCCGCGAACACCGGGGAGCTGTTTTTT.

The chain has TRBV20-1 and TRBJ1-1; 7 positions match TRBD1. This CDR3 comprises 16 residues. From germline, CDR1 is DFQATT and CDR2 SNEGSKA (reference sequence). Trimming at V came to 3 bases and at J to 5 bases, leaving 15 bases not matched to a gene. The CDR3 bases are TGCAGTGCTAGGGTCATACAGGGGCACATAGAGACTGAAGCTTTCTTT. This translates into CSARVIQGHIETEAFF.

This clonotype was seen a few times. V and J are TRBV6-5 and TRBJ2-3, with 9 bases matching TRBD2. CDR3 length: 15 amino acids. Germline V gene data show CDR1 as MNHEY and CDR2 as SVGAGI. V was pared by 2 bases and J by 5 bases, with 5 bases of the junction left unmatched. CDR3 nucleotides: TGTGCCAGCAGTTACCGTAGCGGGGGTGGAGATACGCAGTATTTT. Amino acids: CASSYRSGGGDTQYF.

The chain combines TRBV5-1 with TRBJ1-6; 7 nucleotides line up with TRBD1. The V gene's germline CDR1 is SGHRS and CDR2 YFSETQ. J gave up 10 bases and V 1 base, and 8 bases lay outside the gene matches. CDR3 length: 15 amino acids. In DNA, the CDR3 is TGCGCCAGCAGCTTGTCCGACAGGGTAGGGTCACCCCTCCACTTT. Translation gives CASSLSDRVGSPLHF.

This clonotype has just a few counts. This chain links TRBV19 with TRBJ2-4; D not resolved. CDR3 size: 11 residues. From germline, CDR1 is LNHDA and CDR2 SQIVND (reference sequence). Trimming stripped 9 bases from V and 3 bases from J, with 6 bases between. In nucleotides, the CDR3 is TGTGCCAGCGGCCTCAAAAACATTCAGTACTTC. It is translated as CASGLKNIQYF.